Sequencing of this TCR beta chain was carried out in a study of blood T cell repertoires in COVID-19. Study as a whole: The analysed material was cDNA or gDNA that came from T cells, B-cell-depleted T cells, or PBMCs.

TCRdb's copy holds only in-frame clones and misses some; the assay was immunoSEQ multiplex PCR. The sample holds more than 100,000 clones, 79% seen once. This CDR3 has 14 amino acids. J was trimmed by 6 bases and V by 5 bases; bases with no gene match: 6. Germline V gene lookup returns CDR1 LNHDA and CDR2 SQIVND (reference sequence). This receptor was identified in an elderly woman with acute or convalescent COVID-19. Material: peripheral blood. This chain joins TRBV19 and TRBJ1-5, with 8 nucleotides matching TRBD1. In nucleotides, the CDR3 is TGTGCCAGTAGTTTGGACAGGGAAGGTCAGCCCCAGCATTTT. It is translated as CASSLDREGQPQHF.